This T cell receptor (beta chain) derives from a study of blood T cells in healthy people across ages (dated by TCRdb to between 2014 and 2017). Looking at the study overall: Template switching captured roughly one uniquely barcoded TCR beta cDNA molecule per two T cells in model experiments. The study measured age-related changes in TCR beta repertoire diversity using deep sequencing normalized with unique cDNA molecular identifiers. Donors were grouped into four age groups: young (average roughly 17 years), middle-aged (roughly 38), aged (approximately 67) and long-lived (around 80). To avoid experimental bias, donors of different ages were distributed randomly across sequencing lanes. Two additional independent replicas of 1 million unique cDNA reads from the same blood draw were analyzed for two donors (one aged 18 to 30 and one aged 80 or older).

Donors were 39 systemically healthy Caucasian individuals from Russia aged roughly 6 to 100 years. Approximately 9 milliliters of peripheral blood were collected from each donor into EDTA-treated Vacutainer tubes. PBMCs were isolated by Ficoll-Paque density-gradient centrifugation, with at least 6 million obtained per sample. Trizol reagent was used to extract total RNA from PBMCs, with at least 5.5 micrograms per sample. The percentages of naive CD45RAhigh/CD27high T cells were determined by flow cytometry on a PBMC aliquot from every donor. With respect to this clonotype: The clone's antigen remains unknown. Base qualities are missing; no much larger clone stands one base away.

CDR1 ENHRY and CDR2 SYGVKD were looked up in the germline V gene. The CDR3 spans 15 residues, from the cysteine through the phenylalanine. The sequence is cut down to CDR3 DNA, 45 bases in frame from base 1. After removal of 3 bases from V and 4 bases from J, the junction retains 6 bases not matched to a gene. The paper's findings and limits, for the study overall: Total diversity estimates from one million sequenced T cells were considered lower bounds and underestimates. There was a strong correlation between observed TCR beta diversity and the percentage of naive T cells measured by flow cytometry. As age increased, observed TCR beta diversity per million T cells dropped in a roughly linear way, and a significant reduction was already evident by age roughly 40. Because the CMV infection status of the donors was unknown, age-related changes in expanded clonotypes may potentially have been confounded. The long-lived group showed more naive CD4+ T cells, fewer expanded clones and increased TCR diversity than the aged group, suggesting age selection. Since profiling was done on bulk unsorted PBMCs, naive and antigen-experienced compartments could not be conclusively compared.

To prepare the library, 5' RACE was applied. Sequencing was performed on an Illumina HiSeq 2500. The second PCR ran for about 7 to 11 cycles and used a J-beta primer mix along with a sample-barcoded 5' primer. Each TCR beta cDNA molecule received a unique molecular identifier from a template-switch 5' adaptor carrying 12 random nucleotides. Each sample yielded at least 2.5 million CDR3-containing paired-end reads. First-strand cDNA was synthesized from all RNA with the Mint cDNA synthesis kit, primed by a TRBC-specific oligonucleotide. Following uracil-DNA glycosylase treatment, a first 18-cycle PCR with universal primers M1SS and BC2_uni_R was performed on all cDNA. The original pipeline was this. Normalization of each sample was performed by random selection of 1 million high-quality reads, each carrying a distinct molecular identifier. Reads with shared molecular identifiers were discarded instead of being binned into consensus sequences. MiTCR, set to a Q25 quality threshold and the strictest error-elimination algorithm, was used for CDR3 identification, clonotype clustering and error correction. A nonparametric unseen species model with Euler transformation was used to estimate lower-bound total TCR beta diversity. Clones were called with MiXCR by TCRdb after fastp trimmed the public reads at Q25, and only in-frame beta chains were retained. Entries that share a CDR3 protein sequence are merged under the most common genes and DNA. TCRdb, not the authors, supplied the V and J calls. Recorded for this sample are roughly 2 million distinct CDR3 sequences; 40% to 55% of them occurred a single time. Clones ranked in the top ten supply approximately 2% of the sample.

This TCR was recovered from a middle-aged woman in good health. The V gene is TRBV10-3 and the J gene is TRBJ1-2; TRBD1 matches 9 bases in the middle. Sequencing was carried out using blood. The encoded CDR3 is CAISERGQGFYGYTF. The DNA sequence is as follows: TGTGCCATCAGTGAAAGGGGACAGGGTTTCTATGGCTACACCTTC.